One sample yielded the 5 T cell receptor beta chains listed below, sequenced in a study of cytomegalovirus exposure and HLA in healthy donors. PCR was performed using 60 Vbeta and 13 Jbeta primers. The repertoire was sequenced with immunoSEQ multiplex PCR; TCRdb's copy has only in-frame clones and lacks some. The sample yields about 160,000 clones, around 76% seen once. Material: PBMCs. The receptors here all came from a female donor in good health and CMV-seronegative.

This clone turned up a few times. The sample contains more than one DNA sequence encoding this CDR3. The rearrangement links TRBV9 to TRBJ1-2; a possible D gene is TRBD1 (5 bases). The CDR3 is 15 amino acids. Trimming took 0 bases from V and 0 from J, leaving 9 bases between them. Germline loops: CDR1 SGDLS, CDR2 YYNGEE. The CDR3 spells CASSVGGGANYGYTF. DNA for the CDR3: TGTGCCAGCAGCGTAGGAGGAGGGGCTAACTATGGCTACACCTTC. Using reference TRBV9 and TRBJ1-2 for the parts outside the CDR3, the full variable domain is DSGVTQTPKHLITATGQRVTLRCSPRSGDLSVYWYQQSLDQGLQFLIQYYNGEERAKGNILERFSAQQFPDLHSELNLSSLELGDSALYFCASSVGGGANYGYTFGSGTRLTVV.

This chain uses TRBV30 with TRBJ1-4; D unresolved. Germline CDR1 and CDR2: GTSNPN and SVGIG (reference sequence). V lost 0 bases, J lost 8 bases, and 22 bases lay in between. The CDR3 totals 17 residues. CDR3 protein: CAWSVRWFVGGQEKLFF. The CDR3 DNA is TGTGCCTGGAGTGTAAGGTGGTTCGTCGGAGGGCAGGAAAAACTGTTTTTT.

V is TRBV7-9 and J is TRBJ1-3; no definite D call. Looked up from germline, CDR1 is SEHNR and CDR2 is FQNEAQ (reference sequence). The CDR3 has 13 amino acids. V lost 1 base to trimming and J lost 9 bases, with 10 bases between them. The CDR3 DNA sequence: TGTGCCAGCAGCTTAGTGGCGGAAGGCACCATATATTTT. It specifies CASSLVAEGTIYF.

The rearrangement joins TRBV4-2 to TRBJ2-7; 7 bases agree with TRBD1. CDR3 length: 16 residues. Germline V CDR1 and CDR2: LGHNA, YNFKEQ. J was trimmed by 0 bases and V by 4 bases; bases with no gene match: 9. The CDR3, as DNA: TGTGCCAGCAGCCGAGATCGACAGGGCTACTCCTACGAGCAGTACTTC. It codes for CASSRDRQGYSYEQYF.

This CDR3 reads CATSRELAGVSTGELFF. In DNA form, the CDR3 reads TGTGCCACCAGCAGAGAACTAGCGGGAGTTAGCACCGGGGAGCTGTTTTTT. The rearrangement uses TRBV15 and TRBJ2-2; TRBD2 matches at 11 bases. The CDR3 extends over 17 amino acids. Germline V gene data show CDR1 as LNHNV and CDR2 as YYDKDF (reference sequence). The trim removed 0 bases at V and 4 bases at J, leaving 4 bases unmatched. Together with reference TRBV15 and TRBJ2-2, the CDR3 gives the full variable domain: DAMVIQNPRYQVTQFGKPVTLSCSQTLNHNVMYWYQQKSSQAPKLLFHYYDKDFNNEADTPDNFQSRRPNTSFCFLDIRSPGLGDTAMYLCATSRELAGVSTGELFFGEGSRLTVL.